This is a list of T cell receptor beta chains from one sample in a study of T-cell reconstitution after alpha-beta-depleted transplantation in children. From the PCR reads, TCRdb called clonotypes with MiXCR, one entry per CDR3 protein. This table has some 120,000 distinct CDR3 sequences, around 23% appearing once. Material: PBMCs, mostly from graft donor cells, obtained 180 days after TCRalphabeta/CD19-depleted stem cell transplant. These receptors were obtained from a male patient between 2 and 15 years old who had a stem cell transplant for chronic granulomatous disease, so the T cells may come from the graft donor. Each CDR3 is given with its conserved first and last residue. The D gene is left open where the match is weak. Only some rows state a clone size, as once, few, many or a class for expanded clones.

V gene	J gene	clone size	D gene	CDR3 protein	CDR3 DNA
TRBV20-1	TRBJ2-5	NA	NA	CSASFAGGGETQYF	TGCAGTGCTAGTTTTGCAGGGGGGGGAGAGACCCAGTACTTC
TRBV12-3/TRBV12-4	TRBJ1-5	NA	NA	CASSPTDQPQHF	TGTGCCAGCAGCCCCACGGATCAGCCCCAGCATTTT
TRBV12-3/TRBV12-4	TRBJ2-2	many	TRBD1	CASSWQGAGELFF	TGTGCCAGCAGTTGGCAGGGGGCCGGGGAGCTGTTTTTT
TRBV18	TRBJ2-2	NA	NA	CASAVARGAGELFF	TGTGCCAGCGCCGTCGCGCGAGGCGCCGGGGAGCTGTTTTTT
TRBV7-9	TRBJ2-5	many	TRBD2	CASSSLAGVRETQYF	TGTGCCAGCAGCTCACTAGCGGGAGTCAGGGAGACCCAGTACTTC
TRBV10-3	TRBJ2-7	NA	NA	CAISEPWTKSSYEQYF	TGTGCCATCAGTGAGCCCTGGACCAAGAGCTCCTACGAGCAGTACTTC
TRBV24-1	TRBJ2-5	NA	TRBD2	CATSETSGRNLGETQYF	TGTGCCACCAGTGAGACTAGCGGGAGGAACCTCGGGGAGACCCAGTACTTC
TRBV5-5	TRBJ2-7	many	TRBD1	CASSLNSGTGGYEQYF	TGTGCCAGCAGCTTAAACTCCGGGACAGGGGGCTACGAGCAGTACTTC
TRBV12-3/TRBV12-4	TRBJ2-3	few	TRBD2	CASSLRLAASTDTQYF	TGTGCCAGCAGTCTTCGACTAGCGGCTAGCACAGATACGCAGTATTTT
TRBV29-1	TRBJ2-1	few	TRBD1	CSVGSARGSYNEQFF	TGCAGCGTTGGATCGGCCAGGGGGAGTTACAATGAGCAGTTCTTC
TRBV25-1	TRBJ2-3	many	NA	CASSEGFADTQYF	TGTGCCAGCAGTGAGGGGTTCGCAGATACGCAGTATTTT
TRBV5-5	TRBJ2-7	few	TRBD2	CASSFTSAAYEQYF	TGTGCCAGCAGCTTCACTAGCGCTGCCTACGAGCAGTACTTC
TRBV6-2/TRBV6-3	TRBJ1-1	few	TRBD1	CASSYSKTGTGGWVDTEAFF	TGTGCCAGCAGTTACTCCAAGACCGGGACAGGGGGCTGGGTCGACACTGAAGCTTTCTTT
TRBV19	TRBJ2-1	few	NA	CASSQVGGRISYNEQFF	TGTGCCAGTAGCCAAGTTGGGGGGAGAATAAGCTACAATGAGCAGTTCTTC
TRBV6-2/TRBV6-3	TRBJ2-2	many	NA	CASSYYGTVPGELFF	TGTGCCAGCAGTTACTACGGGACCGTTCCCGGGGAGCTGTTTTTT
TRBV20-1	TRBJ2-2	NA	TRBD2	CSARGSGLAGYTGELFF	TGCAGTGCTAGAGGCAGTGGACTAGCGGGTTACACCGGGGAGCTGTTTTTT
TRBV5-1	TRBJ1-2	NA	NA	CASSLADNYGYTF	TGCGCCAGCAGCTTGGCTGATAACTATGGCTACACCTTC
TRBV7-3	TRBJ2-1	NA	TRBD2	CASSSVPGLADNEQFF	TGTGCCAGCAGCTCCGTGCCGGGACTAGCGGACAATGAGCAGTTCTTC
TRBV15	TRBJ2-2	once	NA	CATSILAALNTGELFF	TGTGCCACCAGCATATTAGCCGCTTTGAACACCGGGGAGCTGTTTTTT
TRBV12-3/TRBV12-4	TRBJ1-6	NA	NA	CASSDRLPTPYNSPLHF	TGTGCCAGCAGTGACCGTCTCCCGACCCCCTATAATTCACCCCTCCACTTT